The 11 T cell receptor beta chains listed next were all sequenced from one sample in a study of T-cell reconstitution after alpha-beta-depleted transplantation in children (dated by TCRdb to the mid-2010s). The library relied on PCR. The run used an Illumina HiSeq 2500. TCR library preparation used molecular barcoding, with unique molecular identifiers applied to normalize quantification of the TCRbeta repertoire. The public reads were quality trimmed at Q25 with fastp and then assembled into clones with MiXCR by TCRdb, keeping productive beta chains. Each record represents a unique CDR3 protein, reported with the most common genes and DNA among its rows. The sample profile shows about 78,000 distinct CDR3 sequences; around 14% of them were found once. 25% to 35% of the sample comes from the top ten. The treatment or condition label, as the study defines it: allogeneic hematopoietic cell transplantation with graft depleted of TCRalphabeta T cells and CD19 B cells.

The sample consisted of PBMCs, mostly from graft donor cells, taken 180 days after TCRalphabeta/CD19-depleted stem cell transplant. Receptor source: a male patient aged 2-15 years who had a stem cell transplant for acute lymphoblastic leukemia, so the T cells may come from the graft donor.

In regard to this clonotype: This may be a read error, as it is one base from a much larger clone. The chain employs TRBV5-5 and TRBJ2-7; D uncertain. Germline V gene data show CDR1 as SGHKS and CDR2 as YYEKEE (reference sequence). Trimming removed 4 bases from V and 4 bases from J, with 12 bases in between. The length of the CDR3 is 13 residues. CDR3 loop: CASSLIPSYEQYF. The CDR3 DNA reads TGTGCCAGCAGCCTTATCCCGTCTTACGAGCAGTACTTC.

The chain has TRBV12-3 or TRBV12-4 and TRBJ1-6, with D maybe TRBD1 (5 bases). This CDR3 spans 16 amino acids. Trimming cost V 4 bases and J 7 bases, with 17 bases left between them. The CDR3 protein is CASSWAGGIQNSPLHF. Written as DNA, the CDR3 is TGTGCCAGCAGTTGGGCGGGGGGTATCCAAAATTCACCCCTCCACTTT.

The rearrangement uses TRBV11-1 and TRBJ1-2; TRBD1 might be the D (6 bases). The CDR3 spans 14 residues. Trimming removed 2 bases from V and 8 bases from J, with 15 bases in between. Per the germline V gene, CDR1 is SGHAT and CDR2 is FQDESV (reference sequence). CDR3 in amino acids: CASSLPGFRGGYTF. In nucleotides, the CDR3 is TGTGCCAGCAGCTTACCGGGCTTCAGGGGCGGCTACACCTTC. Combining the CDR3 with reference TRBV11-1 and TRBJ1-2 gives the whole variable domain EAEVAQSPRYKITEKSQAVAFWCDPISGHATLYWYRQILGQGPELLVQFQDESVVDDSQLPKDRFSAERLKGVDSTLKIQPAELGDSAMYLCASSLPGFRGGYTFGSGTRLTVV.

This chain links TRBV20-1 with TRBJ2-3; D might be TRBD1 (6 bases). This CDR3 region has 16 residues. CDR1 and CDR2 (germline): DFQATT, SNEGSKA (reference sequence). The germline V and J ends were trimmed by 0 bases and 2 bases, with 15 bases remaining between them. CDR3 region: CSARDPRGIYTDTQYF. The CDR3 nucleotides are TGCAGTGCTAGAGACCCCAGGGGTATTTACACAGATACGCAGTATTTT.

The CDR3 bases are TGTGCCAGCAGTAGTTATCAGGGTCTCCAAGAGACCCAGTACTTC. It codes for CASSSYQGLQETQYF. The chain is built from TRBV5-5 and TRBJ2-5, with D possibly matching TRBD1 (5 bases). The CDR3 covers 15 residues. Between the trimmed V and J ends, which lost 5 bases and 1 base, there was a span of 15 bases. CDR1 is SGHKS and CDR2 is YYEKEE in the germline V gene (reference sequence). Supplemented by reference TRBV5-5 and TRBJ2-5, the full variable domain reads DAGVTQSPTHLIKTRGQQVTLRCSPISGHKSVSWYQQVLGQGPQFIFQYYEKEERGRGNFPDRFSARQFPNYSSELNVNALLLGDSALYLCASSSYQGLQETQYFGPGTRLLVL.

This clonotype has more than one count but fewer than ten. The chain combines TRBV6-5 with TRBJ2-1; D not certain. Germline V lookup: CDR1 MNHEY, CDR2 SVGAGI. The V and J ends lost 2 bases and 6 bases respectively, with 2 bases between them. The CDR3 spans 11 residues. This CDR3 reads CASSYANEQFF. CDR3 coding DNA: TGTGCCAGCAGTTACGCCAATGAGCAGTTCTTC.

The chain combines TRBV5-4 with TRBJ2-7, with TRBD2 as a possible D gene (6 bases). The germline V gene has CDR1 SGHNT and CDR2 YYREEE (reference sequence). This CDR3 comprises 15 residues. V was cut by 0 bases and J by 4 bases, with 14 bases left in between. The CDR3 loop reads CASSLDGGILYEQYF. Written as DNA, the CDR3 is TGTGCCAGCAGCTTGGATGGGGGGATCCTTTACGAGCAGTACTTC.

This clonotype was counted between two and nine times. The V call is TRBV4-3, the J call TRBJ2-3; possibly TRBD1 for D (5 bases). CDR1 and CDR2 (germline): LGHNA, YSLEER. The CDR3 sequence is 16 residues long. Between the trimmed V and J ends, which lost 2 bases and 4 bases, there was a span of 16 bases. This CDR3 reads CASSQTHRSMADTQYF. The CDR3, as DNA: TGCGCCAGCAGCCAAACACACAGGAGTATGGCAGATACGCAGTATTTT.

A few counts support this clonotype. This chain links TRBV20-1 with TRBJ2-1; 15 positions match TRBD2. The CDR3 covers 16 residues. V lost 1 base, J lost 9 bases, and 7 bases stayed unmatched. The V gene's germline CDR1 is DFQATT and CDR2 SNEGSKA (reference sequence). CDR3 in DNA: TGCAGTGCTAGAGTACCCAGGACTAGCGGGAGGGCTGAGCAGTTCTTC. Protein sequence: CSARVPRTSGRAEQFF.

This clonotype was observed a few times. This chain connects TRBV5-1 to TRBJ2-7; 7 bases fit TRBD1. Per germline, CDR1 SGHRS and CDR2 YFSETQ. This CDR3 is built from 15 residues. V lost 3 bases, J lost 2 bases, and 8 bases stayed unmatched. The DNA of the CDR3 is TGCGCCAGCAGCTGGCCCGGGACAGCAACCTACGAGCAGTACTTC. Amino acid sequence: CASSWPGTATYEQYF.

The rearrangement uses TRBV20-1 and TRBJ2-1, with D possibly called TRBD1 or TRBD2 (5 bases each). The germline CDR1 and CDR2 sequences are DFQATT and SNEGSKA (reference sequence). V was trimmed by 3 bases and J by 5 bases, leaving 17 bases between them. This CDR3 spans 15 amino acids. The CDR3 reads CSASPTNRGDNEQFF. The CDR3 DNA reads TGCAGTGCTAGTCCTACCAACCGGGGCGACAATGAGCAGTTCTTC.